These 20 T cell receptor beta chains were all obtained from the same sample, sequenced in a study of blood T cell repertoires in COVID-19. Clones were read by immunoSEQ multiplex PCR, and TCRdb kept only the in-frame ones, dropping some. The sample contains about 100,000 clones, around 92% of which appear only once. The sample was peripheral blood. The receptors originated from a man between 35 and 55 years old with active or convalescent COVID-19.

The chain carries TRBV18 and TRBJ1-1, with a tentative D call TRBD1 (6 bases). Trimming shortened V by 5 bases and J by 4 bases, and 17 bases separated the two germline ends. Germline loops: CDR1 KGHSH, CDR2 LQKENI. The CDR3 loop spans 15 amino acids. In DNA form, the CDR3 reads TGTGCCAGCTCAAGGGACCAGGGGAGCGGCACTGAAGCTTTCTTT. Its translation is CASSRDQGSGTEAFF. The full variable domain, its missing parts supplied by reference TRBV18 and TRBJ1-1, is NAGVMQNPRHLVRRRGQEARLRCSPMKGHSHVYWYRQLPEEGLKFMVYLQKENIIDESGMPKERFSAEFPKEGPSILRIQQVVRGDSAAYFCASSRDQGSGTEAFFGQGTRLTVV.

This chain uses TRBV5-4 with TRBJ2-7; a weak D match, TRBD1 (5 bases). From germline, CDR1 is SGHNT and CDR2 YYREEE (reference sequence). This CDR3 region has 15 residues. Trimming pared 4 bases from V and 0 bases from J, leaving 14 bases between. The CDR3 is CASSPDAGISYEQYF. Written as DNA, the CDR3 is TGTGCCAGCAGCCCGGATGCAGGGATCTCCTACGAGCAGTACTTC.

This chain links TRBV9 with TRBJ2-3; 11 bases fit TRBD2. Unmatched junction bases numbered 4, after V lost 0 bases and J lost 4 bases. Germline V CDR1 and CDR2: SGDLS, YYNGEE. The CDR3 sequence is 16 residues long. CDR3 nucleotides: TGTGCCAGCAGCGTAGTCGGGACTAGCGGTTCAGATACGCAGTATTTT. This codes for CASSVVGTSGSDTQYF.

This clone has at least ten counts. Other DNA sequences of this sample code for an identical CDR3. The V and J genes are TRBV11-2 and TRBJ2-1; D is ambiguous. The germline V gene encodes CDR1 SGHAT and CDR2 FQNNGV. The CDR3 covers 13 residues. Between the trimmed V and J ends, which lost 3 bases and 6 bases, there was a span of 9 bases. In DNA, the CDR3 is TGTGCCAGCAGCTTCCAGAGAGGCAATGAGCAGTTCTTC. Protein product: CASSFQRGNEQFF.

V is TRBV28 and J is TRBJ1-2; 9 nucleotides match TRBD1. The CDR3 contains 15 residues. V trimming: 4 bases; J trimming: 4 bases; junction bases outside the gene matches: 7. The germline V gene has CDR1 MDHEN and CDR2 SYDVKM. The CDR3 DNA reads TGTGCCAGCAGTTCAGAAGACAGGGGGTTCTATGGCTACACCTTC. Protein: CASSSEDRGFYGYTF.

V gene TRBV2 combines with J gene TRBJ1-6; D is unresolved. V was shortened by 2 bases and J by 7 bases, with 9 bases between the two germline ends. The germline V gene has CDR1 SNHLY and CDR2 FYNNEI. The CDR3 sequence is 14 residues long. The CDR3 DNA reads TGTGCCAGCAGTGAATCCGGCGGGAATTCACCCCTCCACTTT. This sequence encodes CASSESGGNSPLHF.

The chain is built from TRBV7-2 and TRBJ2-1; 8 bases match TRBD1. Losses at the gene ends were 1 base for V and 9 bases for J; bases not matched to a gene: 5. Germline values: CDR1 SGHTA, CDR2 FQGNSA. The CDR3 is made up of 14 amino acids. The CDR3 DNA reads as TGTGCCAGCAGCTTAGGACAGGGGAGGAGTGAGCAGTTCTTC. Encoded protein: CASSLGQGRSEQFF.

V and J are TRBV28 and TRBJ1-6; possible D gene TRBD1, 5 bases. Trimming removed 3 bases at V and 7 bases at J, with 10 bases between. This CDR3 has 14 residues. Germline CDR1 MDHEN, CDR2 SYDVKM. The chain's CDR3 is CASSFGGLNSPLHF. As DNA, the CDR3 is TGTGCCAGCAGTTTTGGGGGACTCAATTCACCCCTCCACTTT.

Regarding this clone: It is likely a read error, because the conserved phenylalanine at the end of the CDR3 is missing. The DNA is left out, because the CDR3 cannot be placed on it with certainty; the CDR3 is given as TCRdb lists it. CDR3 sequence: CASSTGTGPLDL. The chain employs TRBV12-3 or TRBV12-4 and TRBJ2-7; whether TRBD1, the table's D call, matches the DNA was not checked. The CDR3 contains 12 residues when both ends are counted.

The gene calls are TRBV5-5 and TRBJ2-2; possible D gene TRBD1, 5 bases. This CDR3 comprises 14 residues. With 6 bases removed from V and 3 bases from J, the gap between germline ends came to 12 bases. Germline V gene data show CDR1 as SGHKS and CDR2 as YYEKEE (reference sequence). The CDR3 nucleotides read TGTGCCAGCATCCAGACAGTCTACACCGGGGAGCTGTTTTTT. Encoded protein: CASIQTVYTGELFF.

V is TRBV10-3 and J is TRBJ2-5, with 8 bases identical to TRBD2. With 4 bases clipped from V and 1 base from J, the junction kept 8 bases outside the gene matches. Germline values: CDR1 ENHRY, CDR2 SYGVKD. This CDR3 has 16 amino acids. CDR3 in amino acids: CAISAHGGGLQETQYF. The DNA for the CDR3 is TGTGCCATCAGTGCCCACGGGGGGGGTCTCCAAGAGACCCAGTACTTC.

The CDR3 nucleotides read TGCAGTGCTAGTAGAGTAGTCGGGGCCAACGTCCTGACTTTC. Its protein is CSASRVVGANVLTF. The rearrangement joins TRBV20-1 to TRBJ2-6; D uncertain. Germline CDR1 DFQATT, CDR2 SNEGSKA (reference sequence). The V gene lost 3 bases and the J gene lost 4 bases, with 10 bases spanning the gap. CDR3 size: 14 residues.

V is TRBV2 and J is TRBJ2-5; tentatively, D is TRBD2 (6 bases). CDR3 length: 11 residues. From germline, CDR1 is SNHLY and CDR2 FYNNEI. The V gene lost 8 bases and the J gene lost 2 bases, with 6 bases spanning the gap. The CDR3 here is CASGGQETQYF. The CDR3 nucleotides read TGTGCCAGCGGGGGGCAAGAGACCCAGTACTTC.

In regard to this clone: The junction shows a germline mismatch at one end, possibly a read error. The chain couples TRBV5-1 to TRBJ2-1; D might be TRBD1 (6 bases). The CDR3 consists of 17 residues. CDR1 and CDR2 (germline): SGHRS, YFSETQ. Here the CDR3 DNA reads TGCGCCAGCAGCTTGTCATGGGGACAATCTATCTACAGTGAGCAGTTCTTC. Amino acids: CASSLSWGQSIYSEQFF.

The V gene is TRBV14, the J gene TRBJ2-7; D call uncertain. V shed 3 bases and J shed 0 bases, with 9 bases lying between them. Germline V lookup: CDR1 SGHDN, CDR2 FVKESK. The CDR3 is 14 residues long. The CDR3 sequence: CASSQLGGSYEQYF. The CDR3 DNA reads TGTGCCAGCAGCCAGTTAGGCGGCTCCTACGAGCAGTACTTC.

V usage is TRBV3-1 (or the pseudogene TRBV3-2) and J usage is TRBJ1-1; D gene uncertain. Germline CDR1 LGHDT, CDR2 YNNKEL (reference sequence). The CDR3 is made up of 13 amino acids. V lost 1 base, J lost 5 bases, and 8 bases lay in between. The CDR3 loop is CASSQAEVTEAFF. The CDR3 bases are TGTGCCAGCAGCCAAGCCGAGGTAACTGAAGCTTTCTTT.

The chain uses TRBV6-2 or TRBV6-3 and TRBJ2-5; D is possibly TRBD1 (6 bases). Trimming removed 2 bases at V and 5 bases at J, with 15 bases between. The CDR3 runs to 15 residues. The V gene's germline CDR1 is MNHEY and CDR2 SVGEGT. The CDR3 spells CASSYGQGLQETQYF. The CDR3 DNA reads TGTGCCAGCAGTTACGGGCAGGGGTTACAGGAGACCCAGTACTTC.

This clone was seen just once. The chain links TRBV5-5 to TRBJ1-5; D unclear. V gave up 4 bases and J gave up 0 bases, with 11 bases separating them. The CDR3 consists of 15 residues. The germline V gene has CDR1 SGHKS and CDR2 YYEKEE (reference sequence). CDR3 protein: CASSPDLDSNQPQHF. The CDR3 DNA reads TGTGCCAGCAGCCCAGACCTAGATAGCAATCAGCCCCAGCATTTT.

The chain is built from TRBV18 and TRBJ1-4; the D gene is possibly TRBD1 (6 bases). V was trimmed by 4 bases and J by 8 bases, leaving 8 bases between them. The CDR3 is made up of 12 amino acids. Germline CDR1 reads KGHSH; CDR2 reads LQKENI. The CDR3 DNA follows: TGTGCCAGCTCACAAGACAGGGAAAAACTGTTTTTT. Translated: CASSQDREKLFF.

The V gene is TRBV9, the J gene TRBJ2-1; 9 bases align to TRBD2. The CDR3 contains 14 residues. V lost 3 bases to trimming and J lost 7 bases; unmatched junction nucleotides: 5. Germline CDR1 is SGDLS and CDR2 is YYNGEE. CDR3 loop: CASSGSGSQNEQFF. CDR3 sequence (DNA): TGTGCCAGCAGCGGTAGCGGGAGTCAGAATGAGCAGTTCTTC.